The next 8 T cell receptor beta chains were all read from a single sample in a study of vaccination effects on CD4 cells after COVID-19. The antigens for these receptors are not known. Sequencing followed a ViraFEST assay step that expanded antigen-specific CD4+ T cells with viral peptide pools. Isolation of CD4+ T cells took place after about ten days of culture. The individual was infected with SARS-CoV-2 between March and December 2020, as confirmed by PCR. Here immunoSEQ multiplex PCR was the method, and the copy in TCRdb shows in-frame clones only, minus some. The repertoire holds about 45,000 clones, with around 79% as singletons. Sequencing used CD4+ T cells from PBMCs cultured with a peptide pool, obtained before COVID-19 vaccination. The receptors were gathered from a human donor who had a prior SARS-CoV-2 infection.

V gene TRBV2 combines with J gene TRBJ1-5; a weak D match, TRBD1 (6 bases). The CDR3 is made up of 13 amino acids. Per germline, CDR1 SNHLY and CDR2 FYNNEI. V was shortened by 7 bases and J by 6 bases, with 13 bases between the two germline ends. The CDR3 reads CASNSEGGQPQHF. The CDR3 DNA reads as TGTGCCAGCAACTCCGAGGGGGGTCAGCCCCAGCATTTT.

This chain uses TRBV7-2 with TRBJ2-7; 8 nucleotides match TRBD2. Germline assignment: CDR1 SGHTA and CDR2 FQGNSA. Germline trimming cut 5 bases from V and 0 bases from J; bases unmatched to any gene: 6. The CDR3 consists of 15 residues. The CDR3 bases are TGTGCCAGCAGCCCAAAGCGGGAGACCTCCTACGAGCAGTACTTC. This gives the protein CASSPKRETSYEQYF.

This clone occurred a few times. The CDR3 DNA is TGTGCCAGTACCGGCAAGCTCTACAATGAGCAGTTCTTC. This encodes CASTGKLYNEQFF. The rearrangement links TRBV19 to TRBJ2-1; D not certain. The CDR3 is 13 amino acids. CDR1 is LNHDA and CDR2 is SQIVND in the germline V gene (reference sequence). Trimming took 7 bases from V and 3 from J, leaving 10 bases between them. Full variable domain (rest looked up from reference TRBV19 and TRBJ2-1): DGGITQSPKYLFRKEGQNVTLSCEQNLNHDAMYWYRQDPGQGLRLIYYSQIVNDFQKGDIAEGYSVSREKKESFPLTVTSAQKNPTAFYLCASTGKLYNEQFFGPGTRLTVL.

The chain is built from TRBV5-5 and TRBJ1-1, with no clear D. This CDR3 spans 14 amino acids. CDR1 SGHKS and CDR2 YYEKEE come from the germline V gene (reference sequence). Trimming left V 4 bases short and J 1 base short, with 11 bases between. The CDR3 protein is CASSRMAGNTEAFF. In DNA form, the CDR3 reads TGTGCCAGCAGCCGGATGGCCGGGAACACTGAAGCTTTCTTT. Complete variable domain (other parts from reference TRBV5-5 and TRBJ1-1): DAGVTQSPTHLIKTRGQQVTLRCSPISGHKSVSWYQQVLGQGPQFIFQYYEKEERGRGNFPDRFSARQFPNYSSELNVNALLLGDSALYLCASSRMAGNTEAFFGQGTRLTVV.

The chain is built from TRBV7-9 and TRBJ2-3; TRBD2 matches 7 bases. The CDR3 contains 16 residues. Germline CDR1 is SEHNR and CDR2 is FQNEAQ (reference sequence). J was trimmed by 5 bases and V by 4 bases; bases with no gene match: 12. CDR3 region: CASSSEGAGVLDTQYF. The DNA for the CDR3 is TGTGCCAGCAGCTCTGAGGGCGCGGGGGTGCTAGATACGCAGTATTTT. The complete variable domain, with remaining parts taken from reference TRBV7-9 and TRBJ2-3, reads DTGVSQNPRHKITKRGQNVTFRCDPISEHNRLYWYRQTLGQGPEFLTYFQNEAQLEKSRLLSDRFSAERPKGSFSTLEIQRTEQGDSAMYLCASSSEGAGVLDTQYFGPGTRLTVL.

As DNA, the CDR3 is TGTGCCAGTAGTATAGACAGAAGCTCCTACAATGAGCAGTTCTTC. This encodes CASSIDRSSYNEQFF. The chain is built from TRBV19 and TRBJ2-1; D is uncertain. Germline assignment: CDR1 LNHDA and CDR2 SQIVND (reference sequence). Trimming took 0 bases from V and 0 from J, leaving 6 bases between them. The CDR3 totals 15 residues.

V gene TRBV2 combines with J gene TRBJ1-1; D not certain. Germline CDR1 SNHLY, CDR2 FYNNEI. The CDR3 covers 14 residues. The V end was cut by 6 bases, the J end by 3 bases, with 14 bases between. In nucleotides, the CDR3 is TGTGCCAGCAGGAAACAGTCCTCCGACACTGAAGCTTTCTTT. The encoded protein is CASRKQSSDTEAFF.

This rearrangement joins TRBV24-1 to TRBJ2-2; D not resolved. CDR1 is KGHDR and CDR2 is SFDVKD in the germline V gene. This CDR3 is built from 14 residues. V was clipped by 2 bases and J by 4 bases, with 7 bases between them. CDR3 coding DNA: TGTGCCACCAGTGATTCCAGACGCACCGGGGAGCTGTTTTTT. It translates to CATSDSRRTGELFF.